This T cell receptor beta chain was obtained from a study of PD-L1 blockade in urothelial cancer. The data were produced by immunoSEQ multiplex PCR, yet TCRdb's version contains in-frame clones alone and is incomplete. The table lists fewer than 65,000 clones, roughly 80% of them singletons. With V trimmed by 0 bases and J by 4 bases, 11 bases remained unmatched. The length of the CDR3 is 18 residues. Germline-derived CDR1 and CDR2 are LGHNA and YNFKEQ. Time point meaning: pretreatment peripheral blood. The receptor was derived from a man between 65 and 80 years old with urothelial cancer. J is TRBJ2-1 and V is TRBV4-2; 8 bases are shared with TRBD2. Sequenced here: PBMCs, sampled around atezolizumab (anti-PD-L1) treatment. The CDR3 protein is CASSQDLRSGGIYNEQFF. CDR3 nucleotides: TGTGCCAGCAGCCAAGATCTGAGAAGCGGGGGAATATACAATGAGCAGTTCTTC.